The 31 T cell receptor beta chains below all came from one sample that was sequenced in a study of shared clonotypes between healthy human individuals. TCRdb keeps only in-frame clones here, not all; method: immunoSEQ multiplex PCR. This repertoire shows hundreds of thousands of clones, around 75% found once; its top ten account for approximately 13%. Sequenced: PBMCs. All receptors derive from a woman in her 40s in good health. Some clones in this sample may be carry-over from other donors' samples.

With regard to this clone: Other DNA sequences from this sample encode an identical CDR3 as well. J is TRBJ2-3 and V is TRBV7-3; D is ambiguous. The germline gives CDR1 SGHTA, CDR2 FQGTGA. The CDR3 length is 13 residues. Trimming left V 0 bases short and J 2 bases short, with 3 bases between. For the CDR3, the DNA is TGTGCCAGCAGCTTAACGCACACAGATACGCAGTATTTT. Translation: CASSLTHTDTQYF.

CDR3 protein: CASSSDRVYGYTF. CDR3 sequence (DNA): TGTGCCAGCAGCTCGGACAGGGTCTATGGCTACACCTTC. V usage is TRBV5-8 and J usage is TRBJ1-2; TRBD1 matches 8 bases. Germline CDR1 SGHTS, CDR2 YDEGEE. The length of the CDR3 is 13 residues. Trimming removed 3 bases from V and 4 bases from J; junction bases left unmatched: 2.

V is TRBV18 and J is TRBJ2-6, with 11 bases that match TRBD1. There are 18 residues in the CDR3. The germline CDR1 and CDR2 sequences are KGHSH and LQKENI. Trimming at V came to 3 bases and at J to 2 bases, leaving 6 bases not matched to a gene. The CDR3 DNA sequence: TGTGCCAGCTCACCCGGGACAGGGGGACCCCCTGGGGCCAACGTCCTGACTTTC. Encoded protein: CASSPGTGGPPGANVLTF.

This rearrangement joins TRBV18 to TRBJ2-1; the D gene is possibly TRBD2 (6 bases). CDR3 length equals 14 residues. Germline CDR1 reads KGHSH; CDR2 reads LQKENI. V was cut by 5 bases and J by 7 bases, with 15 bases left in between. The CDR3, as DNA: TGTGCCAGCTCATCCCGCGGAGGGGAGAATGAGCAGTTCTTC. Translating it yields CASSSRGGENEQFF.

In DNA form, the CDR3 reads TGTGCCAGCAGTGCCAATAGCGGGAGCCGACTGTCGCGGGATGAGCAGTTCTTC. Protein sequence: CASSANSGSRLSRDEQFF. J is TRBJ2-1 and V is TRBV6-4, with 9 bases fitting TRBD2. The CDR3 contains 18 residues. Per germline, CDR1 MRHNA and CDR2 SNTAGT. V lost 4 bases to trimming and J lost 8 bases; unmatched junction nucleotides: 18.

In this sample, this clone turned up a few times. This chain joins TRBV28 and TRBJ1-2; the D is unclear. The CDR3 length is 14 residues. The ends were cut back, 7 bases at V and 0 bases at J, with 12 bases in the middle. The V gene's germline CDR1 is MDHEN and CDR2 SYDVKM. The CDR3 sequence: CASIRGVANYGYTF. The CDR3 coding sequence is TGTGCCAGCATCCGGGGTGTTGCTAACTATGGCTACACCTTC.

The chain is built from TRBV18 and TRBJ1-1, with TRBD1 identical over 9 bases. This CDR3 is 15 amino acids long. Germline loops: CDR1 KGHSH, CDR2 LQKENI. V lost 3 bases to trimming and J lost 1 base; unmatched junction nucleotides: 3. The CDR3 DNA reads as TGTGCCAGCTCACCTCGACAGGGGGAGAACACTGAAGCTTTCTTT. This gives the protein CASSPRQGENTEAFF. Complete variable domain (other parts from reference TRBV18 and TRBJ1-1): NAGVMQNPRHLVRRRGQEARLRCSPMKGHSHVYWYRQLPEEGLKFMVYLQKENIIDESGMPKERFSAEFPKEGPSILRIQQVVRGDSAAYFCASSPRQGENTEAFFGQGTRLTVV.

The J gene is TRBJ2-1, the V gene TRBV7-2; D may be TRBD1 or TRBD2 (5 bases each). The germline CDR1 and CDR2 sequences are SGHTA and FQGNSA. Trimming left V 6 bases short and J 9 bases short, with 15 bases between. The CDR3 runs to 13 residues. CDR3 amino acids: CASRSHLGTEQFF. The DNA of the CDR3 is TGTGCCAGCAGGTCACACCTAGGGACTGAGCAGTTCTTC.

The V and J genes are TRBV2 and TRBJ2-1, with TRBD2 matching over 11 bases. The germline V gene encodes CDR1 SNHLY and CDR2 FYNNEI. This CDR3 region has 12 residues. The junction had 2 bases not matched to a gene; V was cut back by 4 bases and J by 12 bases. The CDR3 reads CASSGGLAGQFF. The CDR3 DNA sequence: TGTGCCAGCAGTGGCGGACTAGCGGGGCAGTTCTTC.

The gene calls are TRBV7-2 and TRBJ1-2; maybe TRBD1 (5 bases). Germline CDR1 is SGHTA and CDR2 is FQGNSA. V was cut by 2 bases and J by 4 bases, with 20 bases left in between. The CDR3 length is 17 residues. DNA for the CDR3: TGTGCCAGCAGCTTAATGGGGCAGGCCGCTGGTAGCTATGGCTACACCTTC. Protein: CASSLMGQAAGSYGYTF.

The chain recombines TRBV5-1 with TRBJ2-5, with a weak D call TRBD1 (5 bases). The CDR3 extends over 14 amino acids. The germline V and J ends were trimmed by 3 bases and 1 base, with 10 bases remaining between them. Germline CDR1 is SGHRS and CDR2 is YFSETQ. CDR3 sequence (DNA): TGCGCCAGCAGCTCGATGACAGCCCAAGAGACCCAGTACTTC. Its protein product is CASSSMTAQETQYF.

This chain uses TRBV19 with TRBJ2-5; D call uncertain. CDR1 is LNHDA and CDR2 is SQIVND in the germline V gene (reference sequence). Deletions cut 9 bases from V and 5 bases from J, with 13 bases between. The CDR3 is 12 residues long. The CDR3 spells CASNIRMETQYF. As DNA, the CDR3 is TGTGCCAGCAACATTAGGATGGAGACCCAGTACTTC.

This clone was detected a few times. The rearrangement joins TRBV5-4 to TRBJ2-7; no clear D. V was pared by 4 bases and J by 6 bases, with 20 bases between. Germline CDR1 and CDR2: SGHNT and YYREEE (reference sequence). The CDR3 is made up of 15 amino acids. The CDR3 loop is CASSQDPADGREQYF. The CDR3 DNA reads as TGTGCCAGCAGCCAAGACCCAGCTGACGGCCGCGAGCAGTACTTC.

In this sample, this clone turned up a few times. The chain has TRBV7-2 and TRBJ1-5; possibly TRBD1 for D (6 bases). Per germline, CDR1 SGHTA and CDR2 FQGNSA. The V gene lost 1 base and the J gene lost 4 bases, with 14 bases spanning the gap. This CDR3 spans 16 amino acids. CDR3 in amino acids: CASSLGEYRVNQPQHF. The CDR3 DNA sequence: TGTGCCAGCAGCTTAGGAGAGTACAGGGTGAATCAGCCCCAGCATTTT.

This clone was observed a few times. The chain recombines TRBV7-9 with TRBJ2-3; 7 bases align to TRBD1. The germline V gene has CDR1 SEHNR and CDR2 FQNEAQ (reference sequence). This CDR3 has 15 residues. With 8 bases clipped from V and 6 bases from J, the junction kept 14 bases outside the gene matches. CDR3 sequence: CASDRDRWYSDTQYF. The CDR3 DNA reads TGTGCCAGCGACCGGGACAGATGGTACTCCGATACGCAGTATTTT.

This clone was counted between two and nine times. This chain connects TRBV28 to TRBJ2-3; no clear D. Germline values: CDR1 MDHEN, CDR2 SYDVKM. V was pared by 6 bases and J by 6 bases, with 7 bases between. The CDR3 extends over 11 amino acids. The CDR3 DNA reads as TGTGCCAGCAGCCTGGTGGATACGCAGTATTTT. It translates to CASSLVDTQYF.

This chain uses TRBV2 with TRBJ2-1; D unclear. V was cut by 7 bases and J by 1 base, with 11 bases left in between. This CDR3 is 14 amino acids long. The germline V gene encodes CDR1 SNHLY and CDR2 FYNNEI. In DNA, the CDR3 is TGTGCCAGCAAGGCGGCTGCATCCTACAATGAGCAGTTCTTC. Amino acid sequence: CASKAAASYNEQFF.

V is TRBV4-1 and J is TRBJ2-3; TRBD1 agrees at 9 bases. CDR1 is MGHRA and CDR2 is YSYEKL in the germline V gene. Trimming removed 4 bases from V and 2 bases from J; junction bases left unmatched: 7. This CDR3 comprises 16 residues. The CDR3 bases are TGCGCCAGCAGCCGCGGACAGGGGAGCCTCACAGATACGCAGTATTTT. Protein product: CASSRGQGSLTDTQYF.

Comment on this clone: The same CDR3 is also encoded by other DNA sequences in this sample. The gene calls are TRBV18 and TRBJ2-3; 9 bases are a match to TRBD1. Per the germline V gene, CDR1 is KGHSH and CDR2 is LQKENI. The CDR3 runs 15 residues. The V and J ends lost 6 bases and 4 bases, in that order; junction bases with no gene match: 8. The CDR3 loop is CASSLQGAPPDTQYF. CDR3 nucleotides: TGTGCCAGCTCTCTACAGGGGGCGCCCCCAGATACGCAGTATTTT.

The J gene is TRBJ2-2, the V gene TRBV7-2; TRBD2 matches 9 bases. Germline values: CDR1 SGHTA, CDR2 FQGNSA. The CDR3 covers 16 residues. J gave up 6 bases and V 2 bases, and 7 bases lay outside the gene matches. The CDR3, as DNA: TGTGCCAGCAGCTTATCAGGCGGGAGGGCCGCCGGGGAGCTGTTTTTT. Translated, it gives CASSLSGGRAAGELFF.

The chain couples TRBV10-3 to TRBJ1-5; D gene uncertain. Per the germline V gene, CDR1 is ENHRY and CDR2 is SYGVKD. There are 16 residues in the CDR3. V lost 2 bases, J lost 0 bases, and 11 bases lay in between. CDR3 in amino acids: CAISEAQTYSNQPQHF. As DNA, the CDR3 is TGTGCCATCAGTGAGGCGCAGACTTATAGCAATCAGCCCCAGCATTTT.

The J gene is TRBJ2-1, the V gene TRBV19; 7 bases match TRBD2. Germline assignment: CDR1 LNHDA and CDR2 SQIVND (reference sequence). The CDR3 runs to 14 residues. V shed 4 bases and J 10 bases; nucleotides not matched to a gene: 10. CDR3 bases: TGTGCCAGTAGTACGCTACGCGGGGGTTGGGAGCAGTTCTTC. Translation gives CASSTLRGGWEQFF.

The chain has TRBV7-2 and TRBJ2-2, with 7 bases fitting TRBD2. CDR1 is SGHTA and CDR2 is FQGNSA in the germline V gene. V shed 5 bases, J shed 5 bases, and the junction held 8 bases outside the gene matches. This CDR3 contains 15 residues. The CDR3 DNA follows: TGTGCCAGCAGCCGGGTGGCGGGAGATACCGGGGAGCTGTTTTTT. Protein sequence: CASSRVAGDTGELFF. The complete variable domain, with remaining parts taken from reference TRBV7-2 and TRBJ2-2, reads GAGVSQSPSNKVTEKGKDVELRCDPISGHTALYWYRQSLGQGLEFLIYFQGNSAPDKSGLPSDRFSAERTGGSVSTLTIQRTQQEDSAVYLCASSRVAGDTGELFFGEGSRLTVL.

The V gene is TRBV27, the J gene TRBJ1-5, with 7 bases lining up with TRBD1. The germline gives CDR1 MNHEY, CDR2 SMNVEV (reference sequence). The CDR3 consists of 12 residues. The J segment lost 9 bases and the V segment lost 5 bases, leaving 4 bases of the junction unmatched. CDR3 residues: CASSDRVSPQHF. The CDR3 bases are TGTGCCAGCAGTGACAGGGTTTCGCCCCAGCATTTT.

The rearrangement joins TRBV30 to TRBJ2-4, with D maybe TRBD1 (6 bases). This CDR3 has 18 amino acids. V dropped 4 bases and J dropped 1 base, with 23 bases sitting between them. Germline V gene sequence: CDR1 GTSNPN, CDR2 SVGIG (reference sequence). The chain's CDR3 is CAWTPSIDRFGAKNIQYF. The DNA for the CDR3 is TGTGCCTGGACCCCGTCCATCGACAGGTTTGGGGCCAAAAACATTCAGTACTTC.

This clone has just a few counts. This chain uses TRBV9 with TRBJ1-1; 8 bases line up with TRBD1. The CDR3 spans 14 residues. The germline V gene encodes CDR1 SGDLS and CDR2 YYNGEE. V was pared by 1 base and J by 4 bases, with 3 bases of the junction left unmatched. CDR3 in DNA: TGTGCCAGCAGCGTACAGGGGGCTGGCACTGAAGCTTTCTTT. Its protein is CASSVQGAGTEAFF.

The chain couples TRBV4-1 to TRBJ2-3; 15 bases are a match to TRBD2. The V segment lost 1 base and the J segment 7 bases; nucleotides outside the gene matches: 6. The CDR3 covers 17 residues. Germline values: CDR1 MGHRA, CDR2 YSYEKL. The CDR3 DNA reads as TGCGCCAGCAGCCAAGTGGGGACTAGCGGGAGGAAGTATACGCAGTATTTT. Translating it yields CASSQVGTSGRKYTQYF.

As to this clone: The sample holds other DNA sequences that translate to the same CDR3. The V gene is TRBV6-4, the J gene TRBJ1-1, with D possibly TRBD1 on 6 matching bases. CDR3 length: 13 residues. CDR1 MRHNA and CDR2 SNTAGT come from the germline V gene. Trimming removed 2 bases from V and 4 bases from J, with 8 bases in between. In nucleotides, the CDR3 is TGTGCCAGCAGTGACGAGGGGGGCACTGAAGCTTTCTTT. This codes for CASSDEGGTEAFF.

In its sample, this clone was seen once. At one end the junction does not follow the germline gene, possibly because of a read error. The chain uses TRBV28 and TRBJ1-2; a possible D gene is TRBD1 (6 bases). CDR1 is MDHEN, CDR2 SYDVKM, per germline. The CDR3 sequence is 13 residues long. The DNA of the CDR3 is TGTGCTAGCACTAAGGGGGCTAACTATGGCTACACCTTC. Translation gives CASTKGANYGYTF.

This clone was detected once. The chain is built from TRBV27 and TRBJ2-1; D gene uncertain. This CDR3 comprises 14 residues. The germline V gene has CDR1 MNHEY and CDR2 SMNVEV (reference sequence). Trimming took 2 bases from V and 6 from J, leaving 11 bases between them. The CDR3 bases are TGTGCCAGCAGTTTACGGCCGATTTCCAATGAGCAGTTCTTC. This translates into CASSLRPISNEQFF.

This chain joins TRBV15 and TRBJ2-3; the D is unclear. The CDR3 has 12 amino acids. V dropped 2 bases and J dropped 6 bases, with 6 bases sitting between them. Germline V gene sequence: CDR1 LNHNV, CDR2 YYDKDF (reference sequence). The CDR3 DNA follows: TGTGCCACCAGCAGATTGGGGGATACGCAGTATTTT. Encoded protein: CATSRLGDTQYF.